The 26 T cell receptor beta chains in this list originate from one sample, sequenced in a study of blood T cell repertoires in COVID-19. Profiled with immunoSEQ multiplex PCR; TCRdb holds only in-frame clones, not every one. This table has around 480,000 clones, about 91% appearing once. The sequenced sample was peripheral blood. Receptors were obtained from a woman between 45 and 65 years old with COVID-19, enrolled during active disease.

In this sample, this clone turned up a few times. The chain carries TRBV6-5 and TRBJ1-5, with a tentative D call TRBD1 (6 bases). Trimming pared 10 bases from V and 8 bases from J, leaving 18 bases between. This CDR3 has 13 amino acids. Per germline, CDR1 MNHEY and CDR2 SVGAGI. The CDR3 here is CATSPQGGEPQHF. In nucleotides, the CDR3 is TGTGCCACTTCCCCACAGGGTGGTGAGCCCCAGCATTTT.

The J gene is TRBJ1-1, the V gene TRBV4-2; perhaps TRBD1 as D (6 bases). CDR1 and CDR2 (germline): LGHNA, YNFKEQ. With 0 bases removed from V and 7 bases from J, the gap between germline ends came to 12 bases. The CDR3 loop spans 14 amino acids. The DNA of the CDR3 is TGTGCCAGCAGCCAAGAACAGGGCAGGGGTGAAGCTTTCTTT. Residues: CASSQEQGRGEAFF.

At least ten counts were recorded for this clone. The rearrangement joins TRBV6-1 to TRBJ1-2, with a possible D match to TRBD1 (5 bases). Germline V lookup: CDR1 MNHNS, CDR2 SASEGT. The CDR3 consists of 14 residues. V dropped 1 base and J dropped 8 bases, with 14 bases sitting between them. CDR3 residues: CASSEEAGRHGYTF. As DNA, the CDR3 is TGTGCCAGCAGTGAAGAGGCAGGGCGGCACGGCTACACCTTC.

CDR3 amino acids: CATRTGAENTEAFF. The CDR3 region has the DNA TGCGCCACCCGGACAGGGGCTGAGAACACTGAAGCTTTCTTT. J is TRBJ1-1 and V is TRBV5-1, with TRBD1 matching over 9 bases. The V and J ends lost 9 bases and 1 base, in that order; junction bases with no gene match: 7. The CDR3 totals 14 residues. Germline V gene sequence: CDR1 SGHRS, CDR2 YFSETQ.

V is TRBV28 and J is TRBJ2-7; the D gene is possibly TRBD1 (5 bases). Germline V CDR1 and CDR2: MDHEN, SYDVKM. V dropped 1 base and J dropped 6 bases, with 7 bases sitting between them. The CDR3 totals 12 residues. The CDR3 coding sequence is TGTGCCAGCAGTTTATCCGACAGCGAGCAGTACTTC. This translates into CASSLSDSEQYF. The full variable domain, its missing parts supplied by reference TRBV28 and TRBJ2-7, is DVKVTQSSRYLVKRTGEKVFLECVQDMDHENMFWYRQDPGLGLRLIYFSYDVKMKEKGDIPEGYSVSREKKERFSLILESASTNQTSMYLCASSLSDSEQYFGPGTRLTVT.

This rearrangement joins TRBV5-1 to TRBJ2-7, with D possibly being TRBD1 (5 bases). This CDR3 comprises 14 residues. V lost 2 bases and J lost 0, with 9 bases in between. Germline CDR1 and CDR2: SGHRS and YFSETQ. CDR3 region: CASSLQASSYEQYF. The CDR3 nucleotides read TGCGCCAGCAGCTTACAGGCTAGCTCCTACGAGCAGTACTTC.

CDR3 sequence (DNA): TGTGCCCCCGACCCAGGGACAGTGAGCTACAATGAGCAGTTCTTC. It codes for CAPDPGTVSYNEQFF. The rearrangement joins TRBV24-1 to TRBJ2-1; TRBD1 aligns across 7 bases. The CDR3 sequence is 15 residues long. With 12 bases clipped from V and 3 bases from J, the junction kept 13 bases outside the gene matches. Germline CDR1 KGHDR, CDR2 SFDVKD.

DNA of the CDR3: TGTGCCAGCCAATTTGGGACAGCCGTAAACACCATATATTTT. It encodes CASQFGTAVNTIYF. The chain employs TRBV5-4 and TRBJ1-3; TRBD1 aligns across 7 bases. The junction had 10 bases not matched to a gene; V was cut back by 7 bases and J by 6 bases. CDR1 and CDR2 from the germline V gene are SGHNT and YYREEE (reference sequence). The CDR3 length is 14 residues.

The rearrangement links TRBV27 to TRBJ1-2; D unclear. CDR3 length equals 16 residues. The V end was cut by 3 bases, the J end by 7 bases, with 21 bases between. Germline V gene data show CDR1 as MNHEY and CDR2 as SMNVEV (reference sequence). CDR3 nucleotides: TGTGCCAGCAGTTTGAAGGCATTTTCGGGTCAGTCTGGCTACACCTTC. It yields the protein CASSLKAFSGQSGYTF.

This sequence joins TRBV30 and TRBJ1-2; TRBD1 matches at 8 bases. Trimming cost V 1 base and J 8 bases; bases outside gene matches: 9. CDR1 is GTSNPN, CDR2 SVGIG, per germline (reference sequence). The CDR3 runs to 14 residues. Here the CDR3 DNA reads TGTGCCTGGAGTGAGGGGACAGGAGAAATCGGCTACACCTTC. This encodes CAWSEGTGEIGYTF.

This rearrangement joins TRBV28 to TRBJ1-1; no reliable D call. The germline CDR1 and CDR2 sequences are MDHEN and SYDVKM. V was clipped by 3 bases and J by 3 bases, with 11 bases between them. This CDR3 is built from 14 residues. The chain's CDR3 is CASSLPGSDTEAFF. For the CDR3, the DNA is TGTGCCAGCAGTTTGCCGGGGTCCGACACTGAAGCTTTCTTT.

V usage is TRBV11-2 and J usage is TRBJ2-5; possible D gene TRBD2, 6 bases. The CDR3 covers 17 residues. The ends were cut back, 0 bases at V and 5 bases at J, with 19 bases in the middle. CDR1 and CDR2 (germline): SGHAT, FQNNGV. The CDR3 nucleotides read TGTGCCAGCAGCTTAGATGGGACGGGACTTCGGGGGGAGACCCAGTACTTC. Amino acid sequence: CASSLDGTGLRGETQYF. Full variable domain (rest looked up from reference TRBV11-2 and TRBJ2-5): EAGVAQSPRYKIIEKRQSVAFWCNPISGHATLYWYQQILGQGPKLLIQFQNNGVVDDSQLPKDRFSAERLKGVDSTLKIQPAKLEDSAVYLCASSLDGTGLRGETQYFGPGTRLLVL.

The CDR3 nucleotides are TGTGCCAGTAGTAGGGTTGCCGGGACACAGGATGGCTACACCTTC. Its protein product is CASSRVAGTQDGYTF. The V and J genes are TRBV19 and TRBJ1-2; maybe TRBD1 (6 bases). V was shortened by 4 bases and J by 6 bases, with 18 bases between the two germline ends. Germline lookup yields CDR1 LNHDA and CDR2 SQIVND (reference sequence). The CDR3 loop spans 15 amino acids.

This chain uses TRBV24-1 with TRBJ2-1, with D perhaps matching TRBD2 (6 bases). The V end was cut by 4 bases, the J end by 5 bases, with 14 bases between. Germline values: CDR1 KGHDR, CDR2 SFDVKD. The CDR3 contains 15 residues. The CDR3 is CATSEPRDGNNEQFF. The CDR3, as DNA: TGTGCCACCAGTGAGCCGCGGGACGGCAACAATGAGCAGTTCTTC.

This chain joins TRBV2 and TRBJ2-1, with 12 bases identical to TRBD2. The V and J ends lost 5 bases and 9 bases, in that order; junction bases with no gene match: 8. Germline assignment: CDR1 SNHLY and CDR2 FYNNEI. The CDR3 runs to 15 residues. In DNA, the CDR3 is TGTGCCAGCAGTCGCCTAGCGGGGGGGCCGAGTGAGCAGTTCTTC. Translating it yields CASSRLAGGPSEQFF.

The chain uses TRBV5-8 and TRBJ2-7; tentative D call: TRBD2 (6 bases). The germline V gene encodes CDR1 SGHTS and CDR2 YDEGEE. The CDR3 runs to 13 residues. Trimming pared 3 bases from V and 3 bases from J, leaving 10 bases between. The CDR3 loop reads CASSSPGLYEQYF. As DNA, the CDR3 is TGTGCCAGCAGCTCACCGGGACTCTACGAGCAGTACTTC. Complete variable domain (other parts from reference TRBV5-8 and TRBJ2-7): EAGVTQSPTHLIKTRGQQATLRCSPISGHTSVYWYQQALGLGLQFLLWYDEGEERNRGNFPPRFSGRQFPNYSSELNVNALELEDSALYLCASSSPGLYEQYFGPGTRLTVT.

The CDR3 nucleotides are TGCGCCAGCAGCTTGACAGGGAGATCCTACGAGCAGTACTTC. It encodes CASSLTGRSYEQYF. V and J are TRBV5-1 and TRBJ2-7, with TRBD1 as a possible D gene (6 bases). The V gene's germline CDR1 is SGHRS and CDR2 YFSETQ. The CDR3 loop spans 14 amino acids. Between the trimmed V and J ends, which lost 1 base and 1 base, there was a span of 9 bases.

This sequence joins TRBV6-6 and TRBJ2-1, with TRBD1 matching over 8 bases. V trimming: 6 bases; J trimming: 3 bases; junction bases outside the gene matches: 4. In germline, CDR1 is MNHNY, CDR2 SVGAGI (reference sequence). The CDR3 spans 14 residues. In DNA form, the CDR3 reads TGTGCCAGCAGACTGGACAGGGACTACAATGAGCAGTTCTTC. Translating it yields CASRLDRDYNEQFF.

This chain uses TRBV5-6 with TRBJ2-7; D remains ambiguous. CDR3 length: 14 amino acids. The V end was cut by 0 bases, the J end by 3 bases, with 10 bases between. The germline V gene has CDR1 SGHDT and CDR2 YYEEEE. The CDR3 here is CASSLGAVIYEQYF. DNA of the CDR3: TGTGCCAGCAGCTTGGGGGCAGTGATCTACGAGCAGTACTTC.

V and J are TRBV25-1 and TRBJ1-2; 8 bases line up with TRBD1. Germline V lookup: CDR1 MGHDK, CDR2 SYGVNS. V lost 0 bases to trimming and J lost 6 bases; unmatched junction nucleotides: 3. The CDR3 length is 14 residues. CDR3 sequence (DNA): TGTGCCAGCAGTGAATATGCAGGGGGCCATGGCTACACCTTC. It yields the protein CASSEYAGGHGYTF.

The CDR3 bases are TGTGCCAGCAGCAAAGATGGGGTTGCAAGACAGAAGATTGCCTACGAGCAGTACTTC. This codes for CASSKDGVARQKIAYEQYF. The genes are TRBV21-1 and TRBJ2-7; the DNA was not used to check the table's D call, TRBD1. TRBV21-1 is a pseudogene locus. This CDR3 contains 19 residues.

The V call is TRBV7-2, the J call TRBJ1-5; no definite D call. V was cut by 5 bases and J by 4 bases, with 9 bases left in between. Germline CDR1 and CDR2: SGHTA and FQGNSA. CDR3 length: 13 amino acids. The CDR3 sequence: CASSRSMNQPQHF. The DNA for the CDR3 is TGTGCCAGCAGCCGGAGTATGAATCAGCCCCAGCATTTT.

This rearrangement joins TRBV6-5 to TRBJ1-5; 9 positions agree with TRBD1. Trimming removed 6 bases from V and 7 bases from J; junction bases left unmatched: 7. The CDR3 consists of 14 residues. Germline CDR1 is MNHEY and CDR2 is SVGAGI. In nucleotides, the CDR3 is TGTGCCAGCAGACCGGGACAGGGCAGCCAGCCCCAGCATTTT. Encoded protein: CASRPGQGSQPQHF.

The chain uses TRBV19 and TRBJ2-1, with TRBD1 identical over 7 bases. With 7 bases clipped from V and 7 bases from J, the junction kept 7 bases outside the gene matches. The germline gives CDR1 LNHDA, CDR2 SQIVND (reference sequence). This CDR3 region has 13 residues. The CDR3 coding sequence is TGTGCCAGTACAGGGGGAGCTAAAAATGAGCAGTTCTTC. Amino acid sequence: CASTGGAKNEQFF.

J is TRBJ2-5 and V is TRBV2; D possibly corresponds to TRBD2 (6 bases). V was pared by 1 base and J by 6 bases, with 12 bases between. Germline V gives CDR1 SNHLY, CDR2 FYNNEI. This CDR3 comprises 14 residues. CDR3 bases: TGTGCCAGCAGTGAAGTGCGGGGTGAGCAGACCCAGTACTTC. Protein: CASSEVRGEQTQYF.

The V gene is TRBV10-3, the J gene TRBJ2-1; D is possibly TRBD2 (5 bases). The germline CDR1 and CDR2 sequences are ENHRY and SYGVKD. The V and J ends lost 7 bases and 9 bases respectively, with 13 bases between them. This CDR3 region has 12 residues. The CDR3: CAINEGFGEQFF. CDR3 nucleotides: TGTGCCATCAACGAGGGTTTTGGTGAGCAGTTCTTC.